The clone carrying this TCR beta chain was observed a few times. Its matching antigen is unknown. The sample carries other DNA sequences with the same CDR3. PCR used 60 Vbeta primers and 13 Jbeta primers. Some clones are missing from TCRdb's copy, which holds only in-frame ones; the method was immunoSEQ multiplex PCR. The table lists 150,000 to 250,000 clones, roughly four fifths of them singletons. Unrecorded immune exposures were likely, despite nominal health at sampling. The source of the sample is a study of cytomegalovirus exposure and HLA in healthy donors. The CDR3 runs to 13 residues. Deletions cut 5 bases from V and 3 bases from J, with 10 bases between. Germline V gene lookup returns CDR1 MNHNY and CDR2 SVGAGI (reference sequence). Study-wide results and limits: Roughly uniform sequencing depth across donors was assumed, possibly incorrectly.

The sequenced material came from PBMCs. This chain joins TRBV6-6 and TRBJ1-2, with D tentatively TRBD1 (5 bases). The receptor's source is a boy younger than 10 in good health and CMV-seronegative. For the CDR3, the DNA is TGTGCCAGCAGTCGCACAGGAGACTATGGCTACACCTTC. It translates to CASSRTGDYGYTF.